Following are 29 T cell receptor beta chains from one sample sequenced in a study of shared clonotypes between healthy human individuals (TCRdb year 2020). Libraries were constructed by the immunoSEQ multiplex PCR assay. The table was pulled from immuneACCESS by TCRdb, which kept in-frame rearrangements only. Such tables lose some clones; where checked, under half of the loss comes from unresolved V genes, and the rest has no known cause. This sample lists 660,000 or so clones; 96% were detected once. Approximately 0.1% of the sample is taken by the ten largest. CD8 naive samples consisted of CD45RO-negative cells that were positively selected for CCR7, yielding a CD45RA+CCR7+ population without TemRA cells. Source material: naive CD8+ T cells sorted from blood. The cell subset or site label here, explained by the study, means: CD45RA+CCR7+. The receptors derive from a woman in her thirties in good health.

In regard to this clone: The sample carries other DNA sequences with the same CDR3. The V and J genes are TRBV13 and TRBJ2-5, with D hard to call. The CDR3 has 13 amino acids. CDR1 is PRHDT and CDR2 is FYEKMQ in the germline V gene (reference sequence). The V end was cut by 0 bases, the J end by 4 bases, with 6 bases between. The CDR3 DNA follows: TGTGCCAGCAGCTTAGGACAAGGAGAGACCCAGTACTTC. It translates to CASSLGQGETQYF. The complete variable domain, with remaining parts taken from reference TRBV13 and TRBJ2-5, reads AAGVIQSPRHLIKEKRETATLKCYPIPRHDTVYWYQQGPGQDPQFLISFYEKMQSDKGSIPDRFSAQQFSDYHSELNMSSLELGDSALYFCASSLGQGETQYFGPGTRLLVL.

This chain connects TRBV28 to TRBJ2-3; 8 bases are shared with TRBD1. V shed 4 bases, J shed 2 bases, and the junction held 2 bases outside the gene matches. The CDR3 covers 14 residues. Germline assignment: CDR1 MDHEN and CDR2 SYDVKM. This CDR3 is CASSSGGPTDTQYF. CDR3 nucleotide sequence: TGTGCCAGCAGTTCAGGGGGCCCCACAGATACGCAGTATTTT.

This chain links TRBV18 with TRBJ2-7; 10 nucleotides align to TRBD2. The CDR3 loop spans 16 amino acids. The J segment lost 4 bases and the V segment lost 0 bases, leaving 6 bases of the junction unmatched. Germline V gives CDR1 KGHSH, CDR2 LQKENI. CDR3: CASSPPVLAGDYEQYF. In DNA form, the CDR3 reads TGTGCCAGCTCACCACCTGTCCTAGCGGGAGATTACGAGCAGTACTTC. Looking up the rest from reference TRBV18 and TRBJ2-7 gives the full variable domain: NAGVMQNPRHLVRRRGQEARLRCSPMKGHSHVYWYRQLPEEGLKFMVYLQKENIIDESGMPKERFSAEFPKEGPSILRIQQVVRGDSAAYFCASSPPVLAGDYEQYFGPGTRLTVT.

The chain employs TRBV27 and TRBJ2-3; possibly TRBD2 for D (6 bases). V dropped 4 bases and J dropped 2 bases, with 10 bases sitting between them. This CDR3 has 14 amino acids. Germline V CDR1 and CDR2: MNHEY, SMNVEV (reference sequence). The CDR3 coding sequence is TGTGCCAGCAGTTCCAGGGAGGTCACAGATACGCAGTATTTT. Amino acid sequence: CASSSREVTDTQYF.

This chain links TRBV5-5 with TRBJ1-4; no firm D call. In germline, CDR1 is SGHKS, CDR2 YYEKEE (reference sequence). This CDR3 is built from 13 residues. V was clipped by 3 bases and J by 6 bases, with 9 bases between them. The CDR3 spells CASSSSYDEKLFF. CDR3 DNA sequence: TGTGCCAGCAGCTCGTCTTACGATGAAAAACTGTTTTTT.

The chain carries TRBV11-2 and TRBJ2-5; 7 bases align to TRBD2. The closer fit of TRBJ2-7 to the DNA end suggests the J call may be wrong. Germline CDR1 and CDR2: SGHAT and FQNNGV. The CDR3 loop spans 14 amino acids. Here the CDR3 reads CASSSAWGGGEQYF. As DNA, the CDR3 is TGTGCCAGCAGCTCCGCTTGGGGCGGGGGCGAGCAGTACTTC.

CDR3 sequence: CASSATERDLGNEQFF. The CDR3 nucleotides read TGTGCCAGCAGTGCAACTGAGCGGGACTTGGGGAATGAGCAGTTCTTC. The chain carries TRBV2 and TRBJ2-1, with 7 positions matching TRBD2. Germline CDR1 and CDR2: SNHLY and FYNNEI. Trimming cost V 4 bases and J 7 bases; bases outside gene matches: 13. The CDR3 loop spans 16 amino acids.

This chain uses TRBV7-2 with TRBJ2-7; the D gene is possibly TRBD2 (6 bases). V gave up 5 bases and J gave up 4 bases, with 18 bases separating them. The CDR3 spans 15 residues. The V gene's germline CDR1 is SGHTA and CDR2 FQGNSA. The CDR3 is CASSQMGGSGYEQYF. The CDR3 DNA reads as TGTGCCAGCAGCCAGATGGGAGGTTCGGGTTACGAGCAGTACTTC.

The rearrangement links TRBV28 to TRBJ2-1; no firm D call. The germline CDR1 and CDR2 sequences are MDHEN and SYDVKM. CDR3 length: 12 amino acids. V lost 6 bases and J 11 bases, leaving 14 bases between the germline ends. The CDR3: CASSPTTLQQFF. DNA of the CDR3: TGTGCCAGCAGCCCTACGACACTCCAGCAGTTCTTC.

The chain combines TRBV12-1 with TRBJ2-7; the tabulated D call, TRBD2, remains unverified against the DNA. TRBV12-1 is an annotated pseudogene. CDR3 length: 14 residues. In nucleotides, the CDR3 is TGTGCCAGCAGCCAGGAGCGGATCTCCTACGAGCAGTACTTC. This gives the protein CASSQERISYEQYF.

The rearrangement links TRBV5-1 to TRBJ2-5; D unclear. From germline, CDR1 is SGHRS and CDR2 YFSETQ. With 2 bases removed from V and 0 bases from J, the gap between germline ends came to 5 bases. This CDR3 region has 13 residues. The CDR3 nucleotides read TGCGCCAGCAGCTTTACGTACCAAGAGACCCAGTACTTC. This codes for CASSFTYQETQYF.

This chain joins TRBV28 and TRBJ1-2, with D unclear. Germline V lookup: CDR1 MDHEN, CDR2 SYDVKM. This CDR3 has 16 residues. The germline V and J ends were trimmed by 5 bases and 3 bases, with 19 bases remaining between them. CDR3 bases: TGTGCCAGCAGTCTCCCTCCCACTTTAGATCACTATGGCTACACCTTC. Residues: CASSLPPTLDHYGYTF.

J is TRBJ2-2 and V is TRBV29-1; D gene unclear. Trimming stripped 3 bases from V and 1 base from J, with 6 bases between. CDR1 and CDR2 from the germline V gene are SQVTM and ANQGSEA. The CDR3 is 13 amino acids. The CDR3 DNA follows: TGCAGCGTTGAGAACAGGAACACCGGGGAGCTGTTTTTT. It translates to CSVENRNTGELFF.

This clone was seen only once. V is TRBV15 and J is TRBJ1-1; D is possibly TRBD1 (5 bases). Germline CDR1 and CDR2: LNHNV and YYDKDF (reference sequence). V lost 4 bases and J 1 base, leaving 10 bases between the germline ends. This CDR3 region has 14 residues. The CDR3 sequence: CATSTGTENTEAFF. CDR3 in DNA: TGTGCCACCAGCACAGGGACGGAGAACACTGAAGCTTTCTTT.

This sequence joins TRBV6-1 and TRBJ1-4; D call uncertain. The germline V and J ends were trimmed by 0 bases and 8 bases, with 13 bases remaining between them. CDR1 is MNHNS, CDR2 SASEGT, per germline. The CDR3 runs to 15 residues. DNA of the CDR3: TGTGCCAGCAGTGAAGCGGTCAGAGTCGGGGAAAAACTGTTTTTT. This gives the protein CASSEAVRVGEKLFF.

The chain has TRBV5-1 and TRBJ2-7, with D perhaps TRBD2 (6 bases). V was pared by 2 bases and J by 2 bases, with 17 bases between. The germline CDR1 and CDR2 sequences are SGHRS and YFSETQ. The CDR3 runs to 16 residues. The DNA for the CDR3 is TGCGCCAGCAGCTTTGACGTGGGACTTCGCCCCTACGAGCAGTACTTC. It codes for CASSFDVGLRPYEQYF.

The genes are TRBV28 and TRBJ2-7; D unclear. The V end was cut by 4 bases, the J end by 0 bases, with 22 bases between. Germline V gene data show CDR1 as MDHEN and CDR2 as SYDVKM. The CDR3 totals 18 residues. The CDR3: CASSSTRKANLNSYEQYF. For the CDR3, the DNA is TGTGCCAGCAGTTCGACCCGCAAGGCCAATTTGAACTCCTACGAGCAGTACTTC.

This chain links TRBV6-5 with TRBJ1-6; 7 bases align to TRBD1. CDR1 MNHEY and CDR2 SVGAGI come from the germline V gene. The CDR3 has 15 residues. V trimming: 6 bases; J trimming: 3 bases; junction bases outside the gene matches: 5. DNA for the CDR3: TGTGCCAGCAGCCTGAGGGACAGCTATAATTCACCCCTCCACTTT. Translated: CASSLRDSYNSPLHF.

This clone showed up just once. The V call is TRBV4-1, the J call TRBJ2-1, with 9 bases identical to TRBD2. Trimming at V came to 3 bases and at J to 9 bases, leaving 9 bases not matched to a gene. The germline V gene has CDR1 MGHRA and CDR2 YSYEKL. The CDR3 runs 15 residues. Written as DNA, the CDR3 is TGCGCCAGCAGCCATCCGGGACTAGCCCCGCCTGAGCAGTTCTTC. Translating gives CASSHPGLAPPEQFF.

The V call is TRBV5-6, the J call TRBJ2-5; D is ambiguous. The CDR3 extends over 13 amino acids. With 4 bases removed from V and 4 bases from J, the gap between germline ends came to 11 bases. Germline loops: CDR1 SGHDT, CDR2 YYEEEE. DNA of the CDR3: TGTGCCAGCAGCCAGACGGGTAGAGAGACCCAGTACTTC. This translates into CASSQTGRETQYF. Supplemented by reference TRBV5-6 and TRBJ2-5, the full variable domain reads DAGVTQSPTHLIKTRGQQVTLRCSPKSGHDTVSWYQQALGQGPQFIFQYYEEEERQRGNFPDRFSGHQFPNYSSELNVNALLLGDSALYLCASSQTGRETQYFGPGTRLLVL.

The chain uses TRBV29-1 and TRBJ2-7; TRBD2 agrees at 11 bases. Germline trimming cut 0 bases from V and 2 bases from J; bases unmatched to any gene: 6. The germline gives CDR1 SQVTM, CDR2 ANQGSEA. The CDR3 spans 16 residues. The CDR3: CSVEDLGTSGAYEQYF. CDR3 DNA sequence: TGCAGCGTTGAAGATCTTGGGACTAGCGGTGCCTACGAGCAGTACTTC.

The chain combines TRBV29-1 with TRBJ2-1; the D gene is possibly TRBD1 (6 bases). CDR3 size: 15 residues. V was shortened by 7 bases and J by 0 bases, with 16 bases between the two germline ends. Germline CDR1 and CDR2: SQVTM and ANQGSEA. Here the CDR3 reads CSAHRVTSSYNEQFF. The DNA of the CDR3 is TGCAGCGCACACAGGGTCACGAGCTCCTACAATGAGCAGTTCTTC.

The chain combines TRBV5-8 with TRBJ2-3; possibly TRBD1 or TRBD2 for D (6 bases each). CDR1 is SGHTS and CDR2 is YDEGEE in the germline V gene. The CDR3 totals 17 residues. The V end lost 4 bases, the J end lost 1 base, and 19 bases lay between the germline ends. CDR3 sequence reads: CASSGDSGPGGTDTQYF. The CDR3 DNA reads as TGTGCCAGCAGCGGGGATAGCGGACCAGGGGGCACAGATACGCAGTATTTT.

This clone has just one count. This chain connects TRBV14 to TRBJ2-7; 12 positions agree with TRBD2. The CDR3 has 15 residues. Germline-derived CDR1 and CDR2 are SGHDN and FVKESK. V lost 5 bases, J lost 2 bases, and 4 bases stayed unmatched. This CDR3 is CASSELAGGAYEQYF. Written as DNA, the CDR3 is TGTGCCAGCAGCGAACTAGCGGGAGGTGCCTACGAGCAGTACTTC.

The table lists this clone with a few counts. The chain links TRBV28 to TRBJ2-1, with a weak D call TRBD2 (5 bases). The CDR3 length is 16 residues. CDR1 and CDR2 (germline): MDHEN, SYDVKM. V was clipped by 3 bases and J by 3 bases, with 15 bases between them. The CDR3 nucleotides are TGTGCCAGCAGTTTTAAGGGAGTCGACATCTACAATGAGCAGTTCTTC. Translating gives CASSFKGVDIYNEQFF.

CDR3 DNA: TGTGCCAGCAGTTATTCCCAGAATCAGCCCCAGCATTTT. Translation: CASSYSQNQPQHF. The V gene is TRBV6-5, the J gene TRBJ1-5; D remains unclear. In germline, CDR1 is MNHEY, CDR2 SVGAGI. The CDR3 spans 13 residues. V shed 3 bases and J shed 4 bases, with 7 bases lying between them.

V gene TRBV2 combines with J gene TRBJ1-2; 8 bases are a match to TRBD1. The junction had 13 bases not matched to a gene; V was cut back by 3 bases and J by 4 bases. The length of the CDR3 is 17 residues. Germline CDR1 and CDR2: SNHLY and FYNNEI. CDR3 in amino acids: CASSETAGGERIYGYTF. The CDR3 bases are TGTGCCAGCAGTGAGACGGCAGGGGGCGAACGTATCTATGGCTACACCTTC.

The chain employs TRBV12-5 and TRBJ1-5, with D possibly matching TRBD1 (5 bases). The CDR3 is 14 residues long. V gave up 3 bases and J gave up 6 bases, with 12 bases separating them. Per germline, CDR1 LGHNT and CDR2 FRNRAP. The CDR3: CASGFAGPGQPQHF. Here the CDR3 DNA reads TGTGCTAGTGGTTTCGCAGGGCCCGGTCAGCCCCAGCATTTT.

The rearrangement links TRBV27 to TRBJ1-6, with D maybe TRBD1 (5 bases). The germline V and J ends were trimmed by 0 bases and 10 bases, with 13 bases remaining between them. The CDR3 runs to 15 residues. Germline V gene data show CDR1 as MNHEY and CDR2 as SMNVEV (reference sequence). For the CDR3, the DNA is TGTGCCAGCAGTTTATCTTCCCAGGGAGGATCACCCCTCCACTTT. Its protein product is CASSLSSQGGSPLHF.